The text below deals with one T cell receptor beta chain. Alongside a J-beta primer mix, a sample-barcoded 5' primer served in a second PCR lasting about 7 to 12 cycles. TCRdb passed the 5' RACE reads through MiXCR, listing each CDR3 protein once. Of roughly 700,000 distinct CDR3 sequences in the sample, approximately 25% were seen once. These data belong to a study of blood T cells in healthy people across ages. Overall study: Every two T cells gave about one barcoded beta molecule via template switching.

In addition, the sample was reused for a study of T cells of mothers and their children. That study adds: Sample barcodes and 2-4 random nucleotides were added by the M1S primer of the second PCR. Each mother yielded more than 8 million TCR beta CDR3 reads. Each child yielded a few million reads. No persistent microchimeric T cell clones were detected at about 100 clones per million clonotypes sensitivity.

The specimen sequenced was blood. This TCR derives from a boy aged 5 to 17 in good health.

CDR3 protein: CASSTGVGTTEQFF. CDR3 DNA: TGTGCCAGCAGTACGGGGGTGGGGACTACTGAGCAGTTCTTC. The chain is built from TRBV25-1 and TRBJ2-1; 7 nucleotides match TRBD2. V dropped 5 bases and J dropped 9; count of bases not matched to a gene: 10. Per the germline V gene, CDR1 is MGHDK and CDR2 is SYGVNS. The CDR3 is 14 amino acids.